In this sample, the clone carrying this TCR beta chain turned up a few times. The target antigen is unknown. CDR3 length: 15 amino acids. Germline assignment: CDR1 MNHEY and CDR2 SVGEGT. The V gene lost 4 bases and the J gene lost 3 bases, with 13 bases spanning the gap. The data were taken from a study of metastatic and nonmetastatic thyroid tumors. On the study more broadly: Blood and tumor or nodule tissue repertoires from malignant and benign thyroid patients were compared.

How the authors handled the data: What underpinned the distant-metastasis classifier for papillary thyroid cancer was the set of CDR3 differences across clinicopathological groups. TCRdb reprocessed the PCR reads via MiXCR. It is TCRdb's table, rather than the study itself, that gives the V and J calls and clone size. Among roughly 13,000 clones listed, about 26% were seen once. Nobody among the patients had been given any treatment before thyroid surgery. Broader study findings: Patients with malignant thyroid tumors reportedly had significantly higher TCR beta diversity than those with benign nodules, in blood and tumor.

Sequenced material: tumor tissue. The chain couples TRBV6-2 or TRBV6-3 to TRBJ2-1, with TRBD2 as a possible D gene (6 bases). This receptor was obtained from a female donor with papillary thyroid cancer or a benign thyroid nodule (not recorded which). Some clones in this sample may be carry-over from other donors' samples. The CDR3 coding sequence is TGTGCCAGCAGTTCCCGGACTACAAACTACAATGAGCAGTTCTTC. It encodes CASSSRTTNYNEQFF.